This record looks at one TCR beta chain sequence and its context. Its antigen is not identified. The CDR3 has 14 residues. CDR1 and CDR2 (germline): SQVTM, ANQGSEA. V dropped 1 base and J dropped 1 base, with 10 bases sitting between them. These data originate in a study of T cells in localized non-small cell lung cancer. Findings of the study overall: Longer survival (overall) was linked to higher T cell density in blood. Out of the top 100 tumor clones, a median approximately 57 were seen in adjacent lung.

Measured with immunoSEQ multiplex PCR; TCRdb has only the in-frame clones, and not every one. The top ten hold about 14% of the sample, which has approximately 1,000 clones, 20% to 25% seen once. Sequencing used normal lung tissue next to the tumor, obtained before any cancer treatment. This TCR derives from a man between 40 and 70 years old with stage I lung adenocarcinoma. The gene calls are TRBV29-1 and TRBJ1-2; D may be TRBD1 (5 bases). The CDR3 loop reads CSVEGQGGNYGYTF. The CDR3 DNA reads as TGCAGCGTTGAAGGGCAGGGTGGTAACTATGGCTACACCTTC.